Each of the 26 T cell receptor beta chains below was sequenced from the same sample in a study of post-analysis software for immune sequencing data. Study-level findings and limits: Elevated frequency relative to controls characterized several TRBV segments in patients, TRBV5-6, TRBV5-1 and TRBV20-1 among them.

No antigen is known for these receptors. Each TCR beta cDNA library carried unique molecular identifiers. TCRdb re-derived calls from the PCR reads in MiXCR, one entry per CDR3 protein. The sample shows about 820,000 distinct CDR3 sequences, about 50% of them seen only once. The sample consisted of blood. These receptors originate from a girl aged 10 to 17 with multiple sclerosis.

This chain joins TRBV29-1 and TRBJ2-7; maybe TRBD2 (5 bases). V was trimmed by 8 bases and J by 0 bases, leaving 14 bases between them. The length of the CDR3 is 13 residues. Per germline, CDR1 SQVTM and CDR2 ANQGSEA. DNA for the CDR3: TGCAGCATGTTAAGAGGGAGCTCCTACGAGCAGTACTTC. Translating it yields CSMLRGSSYEQYF.

The CDR3 reads CASSLADASWFTEAFF. The CDR3 DNA sequence: TGTGCCAGCAGCTTAGCGGATGCCAGCTGGTTCACTGAAGCTTTCTTT. The chain links TRBV7-2 to TRBJ1-1, with D uncertain. V lost 0 bases and J lost 4, with 15 bases in between. This CDR3 has 16 residues. From germline, CDR1 is SGHTA and CDR2 FQGNSA.

The rearrangement uses TRBV19 and TRBJ2-3; a possible D gene is TRBD2 (6 bases). Germline lookup yields CDR1 LNHDA and CDR2 SQIVND (reference sequence). V was clipped by 7 bases and J by 4 bases, with 18 bases between them. The CDR3 is made up of 15 amino acids. The CDR3 spells CASTLTIWGADTQYF. The CDR3 DNA sequence: TGTGCCAGTACCCTTACGATATGGGGGGCAGATACGCAGTATTTT. Drawing the rest from reference TRBV19 and TRBJ2-3, the complete variable domain is DGGITQSPKYLFRKEGQNVTLSCEQNLNHDAMYWYRQDPGQGLRLIYYSQIVNDFQKGDIAEGYSVSREKKESFPLTVTSAQKNPTAFYLCASTLTIWGADTQYFGPGTRLTVL.

This clonotype was recorded a few times. The chain couples TRBV6-4 to TRBJ2-7, with D perhaps matching TRBD1 or TRBD2 (6 bases each). CDR1 is MRHNA and CDR2 is SNTAGT in the germline V gene. V lost 6 bases to trimming and J lost 3 bases, with 12 bases between them. There are 13 residues in the CDR3. CDR3 in DNA: TGTGCCAGCAGGCGGGACACCATCTACGAGCAGTACTTC. Translation gives CASRRDTIYEQYF.

The V call is TRBV5-1, the J call TRBJ1-4; possibly TRBD1 for D (6 bases). Germline CDR1 SGHRS, CDR2 YFSETQ. V was trimmed by 2 bases and J by 5 bases, leaving 10 bases between them. CDR3 length: 14 amino acids. The chain's CDR3 is CASSFFQGNEKLFF. Here the CDR3 DNA reads TGCGCCAGCAGCTTCTTCCAGGGGAATGAAAAACTGTTTTTT.

This rearrangement joins TRBV20-1 to TRBJ2-5; no clear D gene. The J call may be wrong; the DNA end is better matched by TRBJ2-4. Germline values: CDR1 DFQATT, CDR2 SNEGSKA (reference sequence). This CDR3 contains 14 residues. The chain's CDR3 is CSAREAKGKNIQYF. CDR3 sequence (DNA): TGCAGTGCTAGAGAGGCCAAAGGCAAAAACATTCAGTACTTC.

There are a few counts of this clonotype. The CDR3 region is CASSYRVDNEQFF. Written as DNA, the CDR3 is TGTGCCAGCAGTTATCGGGTAGACAATGAGCAGTTCTTC. The genes are TRBV6-5 and TRBJ2-1; no firm D call. CDR1 and CDR2 from the germline V gene are MNHEY and SVGAGI. V was trimmed by 3 bases and J by 5 bases, leaving 8 bases between them. The CDR3 runs to 13 residues.

This clonotype has a handful of counts. This chain connects TRBV20-1 to TRBJ1-5, with a tentative D call TRBD1 (5 bases). Trimming left V 6 bases short and J 1 base short, with 13 bases between. The CDR3 loop spans 14 amino acids. The germline gives CDR1 DFQATT, CDR2 SNEGSKA (reference sequence). The CDR3 is CSALGGVSNQPQHF. CDR3 sequence (DNA): TGCAGTGCGCTGGGAGGGGTGAGCAATCAGCCCCAGCATTTT.

The rearrangement links TRBV29-1 to TRBJ2-1; no firm D call. CDR3 size: 13 residues. Germline CDR1 SQVTM, CDR2 ANQGSEA. The V and J ends lost 7 bases and 0 bases respectively, with 10 bases between them. The CDR3 is CSGGSSSYNEQFF. The CDR3, as DNA: TGCAGCGGCGGTAGTAGCTCCTACAATGAGCAGTTCTTC.

V usage is TRBV29-1 and J usage is TRBJ1-2; a weak D match, TRBD1 (5 bases). The CDR3 length is 12 residues. Per germline, CDR1 SQVTM and CDR2 ANQGSEA. Trimming took 4 bases from V and 5 from J, leaving 11 bases between them. The CDR3 spells CSVGDSRYGYTF. The DNA of the CDR3 is TGCAGCGTTGGGGACTCGAGGTATGGCTACACCTTC. Variable domain in full (rest from reference TRBV29-1 and TRBJ1-2): SAVISQKPSRDICQRGTSLTIQCQVDSQVTMMFWYRQQPGQSLTLIATANQGSEATYESGFVIDKFPISRPNLTFSTLTVSNMSPEDSSIYLCSVGDSRYGYTFGSGTRLTVV.

This chain connects TRBV6-1 to TRBJ1-2; D call uncertain. This CDR3 has 15 residues. Germline V gene data show CDR1 as MNHNS and CDR2 as SASEGT. V lost 0 bases, J lost 0 bases, and 8 bases lay in between. The DNA for the CDR3 is TGTGCCAGCAGTGAAGCAGAGGGTCCTAACTATGGCTACACCTTC. Protein: CASSEAEGPNYGYTF.

This chain joins TRBV20-1 and TRBJ2-1; 16 bases match TRBD2. The germline gives CDR1 DFQATT, CDR2 SNEGSKA (reference sequence). With 2 bases clipped from V and 8 bases from J, the junction kept 3 bases outside the gene matches. This CDR3 region has 15 residues. CDR3 in amino acids: CSARPGTSGRDEQFF. CDR3 nucleotides: TGCAGTGCTAGACCGGGGACTAGCGGGAGGGATGAGCAGTTCTTC.

V usage is TRBV20-1 and J usage is TRBJ2-7; 9 nucleotides line up with TRBD2. This CDR3 is 14 amino acids long. Unmatched junction bases numbered 13, after V lost 6 bases and J lost 7 bases. Looked up from germline, CDR1 is DFQATT and CDR2 is SNEGSKA (reference sequence). CDR3 bases: TGCAGTGCCATTATGGCGGGGGGGCCTGGGGAGCAGTACTTC. The encoded protein is CSAIMAGGPGEQYF.

This clonotype was recorded a few times. This chain uses TRBV9 with TRBJ2-5, with D tentatively TRBD1 or TRBD2 (6 bases each). Germline V lookup: CDR1 SGDLS, CDR2 YYNGEE. CDR3 size: 13 residues. Between the trimmed V and J ends, which lost 3 bases and 5 bases, there was a span of 11 bases. The CDR3 DNA reads TGTGCCAGCAGCGGAGGGGGGCTCGAGACCCAGTACTTC. Protein: CASSGGGLETQYF.

The chain uses TRBV7-9 and TRBJ2-1; D not resolved. Trimming removed 5 bases from V and 8 bases from J, with 13 bases in between. Germline CDR1 SEHNR, CDR2 FQNEAQ (reference sequence). This CDR3 comprises 13 residues. As DNA, the CDR3 is TGTGCCAGCAGCGTGGCTTTAGGCCATGAGCAGTTCTTC. Translation: CASSVALGHEQFF.

The chain employs TRBV7-3 and TRBJ2-3, with D possibly matching TRBD2 (7 bases). Germline lookup yields CDR1 SGHTA and CDR2 FQGTGA. The V end was cut by 5 bases, the J end by 8 bases, with 14 bases between. The length of the CDR3 is 13 residues. The CDR3 protein is CASSDAGATTQYF. The CDR3 coding sequence is TGTGCCAGCAGCGATGCGGGGGCCACTACGCAGTATTTT.

The V gene is TRBV29-1, the J gene TRBJ2-7, with TRBD1 matching 10 bases. CDR1 is SQVTM, CDR2 ANQGSEA, per germline. V shed 8 bases, J shed 1 base, and the junction held 8 bases outside the gene matches. There are 14 residues in the CDR3. As DNA, the CDR3 is TGCAGCTCCGTCGGGGGACAGGGGTCCTACGAGCAGTACTTC. Its protein product is CSSVGGQGSYEQYF.

This clonotype showed up many times. V is TRBV12-3 or TRBV12-4 and J is TRBJ2-7; D is possibly TRBD2 (5 bases). Trimming shortened V by 8 bases and J by 0 bases, and 5 bases separated the two germline ends. The CDR3 runs 11 residues. DNA for the CDR3: TGTGCCAGCGGGAGCTCCTACGAGCAGTACTTC. Translated: CASGSSYEQYF.

The chain employs TRBV11-2 and TRBJ1-2; 7 nucleotides match TRBD1. This CDR3 has 15 amino acids. Germline CDR1 reads SGHAT; CDR2 reads FQNNGV. V trimming: 5 bases; J trimming: 1 base; junction bases outside the gene matches: 7. DNA of the CDR3: TGTGCCAGCAGCCCCGGACAGGACCATAACTATGGCTACACCTTC. Translated, it gives CASSPGQDHNYGYTF. The entire variable domain, with the rest obtained from reference TRBV11-2 and TRBJ1-2, is as follows: EAGVAQSPRYKIIEKRQSVAFWCNPISGHATLYWYQQILGQGPKLLIQFQNNGVVDDSQLPKDRFSAERLKGVDSTLKIQPAKLEDSAVYLCASSPGQDHNYGYTFGSGTRLTVV.

This clonotype was found a few times. The genes are TRBV11-2 and TRBJ2-7, with 7 bases lining up with TRBD1. Germline V CDR1 and CDR2: SGHAT, FQNNGV. The CDR3 is 15 residues long. Unmatched junction bases numbered 6, after V lost 2 bases and J lost 2 bases. The CDR3 DNA reads as TGTGCCAGCAGCTTACAAGACAGGGCAGCCTACGAGCAGTACTTC. As protein: CASSLQDRAAYEQYF.

V gene TRBV5-1 combines with J gene TRBJ2-7, with 11 positions matching TRBD2. The DNA end favors TRBJ2-1, so the J call may be wrong. CDR1 is SGHRS, CDR2 YFSETQ, per germline. The CDR3 spans 16 residues. This chain's CDR3 is CASSLVLAGAHNEQFF. The CDR3 region has the DNA TGCGCCAGCAGCTTGGTACTAGCGGGAGCACACAATGAGCAGTTCTTC.

The chain is built from TRBV10-3 and TRBJ2-1; TRBD1 matches 9 bases. CDR1 and CDR2 from the germline V gene are ENHRY and SYGVKD. The CDR3 covers 14 residues. V gave up 2 bases and J gave up 8 bases; unmatched junction bases: 4. This chain's CDR3 is CAISETGGNDEQFF. CDR3 DNA sequence: TGTGCCATCAGTGAGACAGGGGGCAACGATGAGCAGTTCTTC.

J is TRBJ1-1 and V is TRBV3-1; D might be TRBD1 (5 bases). Germline-derived CDR1 and CDR2 are LGHDT and YNNKEL (reference sequence). Trimming left V 6 bases short and J 0 bases short, with 17 bases between. The CDR3 contains 16 residues. The CDR3 DNA reads as TGTGCCAGCAGTCCTGGGAGCGGCAGGGTGAACACTGAAGCTTTCTTT. It yields the protein CASSPGSGRVNTEAFF.

The genes are TRBV7-9 and TRBJ2-3, with TRBD2 identical over 10 bases. V gave up 5 bases and J gave up 3 bases; unmatched junction bases: 2. The germline gives CDR1 SEHNR, CDR2 FQNEAQ (reference sequence). This CDR3 is 14 amino acids long. The CDR3 here is CASSGLAATDTQYF. Written as DNA, the CDR3 is TGTGCCAGCAGCGGACTAGCGGCAACAGATACGCAGTATTTT.

The chain is built from TRBV29-1 and TRBJ2-7; D not certain. The ends were cut back, 4 bases at V and 7 bases at J, with 11 bases in the middle. The V gene's germline CDR1 is SQVTM and CDR2 ANQGSEA. The CDR3 runs to 11 residues. This CDR3 reads CSVVFGDEQYF. As DNA, the CDR3 is TGCAGCGTTGTGTTCGGAGATGAGCAGTACTTC.

The J gene is TRBJ1-1, the V gene TRBV29-1; 9 nucleotides agree with TRBD1. V was clipped by 4 bases and J by 1 base; unmatched bases: 4. CDR3 length: 14 residues. Germline CDR1 and CDR2: SQVTM and ANQGSEA. CDR3 nucleotide sequence: TGCAGCGTTGCCCGGGACAGGGCGAACACTGAAGCTTTCTTT. Translated: CSVARDRANTEAFF.